The TCR beta chain under discussion was sequenced for a study of T cells in Graves' hyperthyroidism and ophthalmopathy. Turning to the study itself: Peripheral blood specimens were obtained at initial diagnosis, prior to any treatment.

Amplified TCR beta CDR3 regions derived from RNA transcripts. Initially, a first-round RT-PCR of the TCR CDR3 employed the HTBI primer set. In TCRdb, the multiplex PCR reads were re-called with MiXCR into one record per CDR3 protein. The sample carries about 300,000 distinct CDR3 sequences, approximately 18% recorded once. V was clipped by 3 bases and J by 3 bases; unmatched bases: 4. CDR1 is KGHSH, CDR2 LQKENI, per germline. The CDR3 runs 16 residues. This clonotype appeared many times. The TCR sequence derives from a man aged 50 or older with Graves' ophthalmopathy. The V call is TRBV18, the J call TRBJ2-7; 14 bases fit TRBD2. Source material: blood. CDR3 bases: TGTGCCAGCTCACCGCCGGGACTAGCGGGGGACTACGAGCAGTACTTC. It is translated as CASSPPGLAGDYEQYF.